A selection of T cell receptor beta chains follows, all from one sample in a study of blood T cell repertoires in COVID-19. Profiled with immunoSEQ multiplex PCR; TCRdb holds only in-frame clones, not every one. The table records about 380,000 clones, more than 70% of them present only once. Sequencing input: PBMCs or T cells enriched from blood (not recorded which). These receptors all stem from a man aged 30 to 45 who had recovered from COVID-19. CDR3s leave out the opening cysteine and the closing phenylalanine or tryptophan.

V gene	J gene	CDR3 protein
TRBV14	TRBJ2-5	ASSLDLRGRETQY
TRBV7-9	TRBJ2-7	ASSPLAGHEQY
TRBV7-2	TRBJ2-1	ASSYPTSSNEQF
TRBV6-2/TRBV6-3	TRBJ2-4	ASSSETSVGNIQY
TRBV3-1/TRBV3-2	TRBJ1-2	ASSPSGQLANYGYT
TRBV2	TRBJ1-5	ASSGQGRVSNQPQH
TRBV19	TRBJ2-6	ASSRDRGSGANVLT
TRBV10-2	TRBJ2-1	ASVTSGGEPGQF
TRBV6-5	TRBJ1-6	ASRDIYNSPLH
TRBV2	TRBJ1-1	ASLPGNGNTEAF
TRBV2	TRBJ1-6	ASRGGSSYNSPLH
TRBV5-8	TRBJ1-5	ASSFDGTGEQPQH
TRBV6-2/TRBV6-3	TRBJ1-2	ASSYQLGGGVQGYT
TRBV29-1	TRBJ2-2	SVPRVTGGRTGELF
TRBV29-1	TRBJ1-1	SVEDQGQNEAF
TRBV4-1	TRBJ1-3	ASSQDEYRVSGNTIY
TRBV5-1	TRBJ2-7	ASSWGQGASYEQY
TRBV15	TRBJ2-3	ATSRLDREADTQY
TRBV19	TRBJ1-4	ASSRTGSEKLF
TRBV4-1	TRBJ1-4	ASSQKAGTTNEKLF
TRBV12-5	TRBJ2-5	ASGLTPGSETQY
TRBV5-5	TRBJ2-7	ASSLSGRSSYEQY
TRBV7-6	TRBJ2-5	ASSSTSGGVSETQY
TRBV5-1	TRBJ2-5	ASSLDRVGETQY
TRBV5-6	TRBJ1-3	ASSLSRAAGNTIY
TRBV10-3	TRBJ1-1	AISQQGAEAF
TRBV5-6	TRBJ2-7	ASSLAGDLSYEQY
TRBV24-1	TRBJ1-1	ATPPRGRETEAF
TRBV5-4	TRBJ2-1	ASSPPSEGGNEQF
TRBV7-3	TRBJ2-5	ASSLSGGREETQY
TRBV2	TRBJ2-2	AFQGTRNTGELF
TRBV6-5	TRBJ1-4	ASRNMERALSKLF